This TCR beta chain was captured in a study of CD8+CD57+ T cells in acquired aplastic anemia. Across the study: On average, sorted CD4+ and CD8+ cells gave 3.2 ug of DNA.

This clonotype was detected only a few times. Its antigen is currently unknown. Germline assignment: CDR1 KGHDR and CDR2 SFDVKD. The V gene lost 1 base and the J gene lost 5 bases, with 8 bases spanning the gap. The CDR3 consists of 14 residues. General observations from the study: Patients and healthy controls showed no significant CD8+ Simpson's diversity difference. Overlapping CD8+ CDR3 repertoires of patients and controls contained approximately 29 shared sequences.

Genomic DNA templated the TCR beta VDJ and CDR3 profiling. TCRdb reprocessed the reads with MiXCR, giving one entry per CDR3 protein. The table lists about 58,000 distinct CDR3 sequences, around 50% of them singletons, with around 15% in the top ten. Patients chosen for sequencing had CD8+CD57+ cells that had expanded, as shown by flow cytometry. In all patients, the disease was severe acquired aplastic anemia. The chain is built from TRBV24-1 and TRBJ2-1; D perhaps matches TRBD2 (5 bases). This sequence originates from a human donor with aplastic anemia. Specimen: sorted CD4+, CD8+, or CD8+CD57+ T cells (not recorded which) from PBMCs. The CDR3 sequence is CATSDFAGNNEQFF. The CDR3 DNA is TGTGCCACCAGTGATTTTGCCGGGAACAATGAGCAGTTCTTC.